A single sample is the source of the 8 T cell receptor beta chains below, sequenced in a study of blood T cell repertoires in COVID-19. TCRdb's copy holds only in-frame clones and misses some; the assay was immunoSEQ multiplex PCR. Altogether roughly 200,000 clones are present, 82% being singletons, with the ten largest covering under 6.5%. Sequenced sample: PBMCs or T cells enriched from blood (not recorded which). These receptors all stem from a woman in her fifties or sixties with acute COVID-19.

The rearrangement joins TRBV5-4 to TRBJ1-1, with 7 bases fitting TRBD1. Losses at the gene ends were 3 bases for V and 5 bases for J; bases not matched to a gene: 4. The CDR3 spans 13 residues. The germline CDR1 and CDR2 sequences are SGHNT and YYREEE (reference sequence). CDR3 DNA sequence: TGTGCCAGCAGCTACGCAGGGGGAACTGAAGCTTTCTTT. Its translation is CASSYAGGTEAFF.

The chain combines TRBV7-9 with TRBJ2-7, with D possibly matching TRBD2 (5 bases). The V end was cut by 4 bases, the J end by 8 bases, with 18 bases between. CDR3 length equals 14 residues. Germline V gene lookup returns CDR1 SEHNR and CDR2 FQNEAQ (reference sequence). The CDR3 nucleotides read TGTGCCAGCAGCTCTAGCCGAGGGTTACACAAGCAGTACTTC. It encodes CASSSSRGLHKQYF.

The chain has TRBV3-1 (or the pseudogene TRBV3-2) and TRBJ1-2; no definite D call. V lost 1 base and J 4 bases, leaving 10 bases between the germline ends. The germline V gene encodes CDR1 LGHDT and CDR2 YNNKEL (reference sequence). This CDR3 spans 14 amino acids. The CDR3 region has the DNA TGTGCCAGCAGCCAAGTAGGCCGGGGCTATGGCTACACCTTC. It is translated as CASSQVGRGYGYTF.

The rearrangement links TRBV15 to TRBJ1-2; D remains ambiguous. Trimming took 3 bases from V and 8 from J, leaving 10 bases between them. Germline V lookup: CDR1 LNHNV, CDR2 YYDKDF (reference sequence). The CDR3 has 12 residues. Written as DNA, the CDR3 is TGTGCCACCAGCAGTGCACTAGTGGGCTACACCTTC. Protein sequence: CATSSALVGYTF. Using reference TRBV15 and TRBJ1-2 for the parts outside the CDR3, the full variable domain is DAMVIQNPRYQVTQFGKPVTLSCSQTLNHNVMYWYQQKSSQAPKLLFHYYDKDFNNEADTPDNFQSRRPNTSFCFLDIRSPGLGDTAMYLCATSSALVGYTFGSGTRLTVV.

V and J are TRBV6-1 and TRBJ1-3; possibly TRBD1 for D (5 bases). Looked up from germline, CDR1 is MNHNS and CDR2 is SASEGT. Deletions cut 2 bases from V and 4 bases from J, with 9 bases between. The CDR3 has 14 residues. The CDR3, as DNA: TGTGCCAGCAGTGAAAGGGGTGAAGGAAACACCATATATTTT. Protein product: CASSERGEGNTIYF.

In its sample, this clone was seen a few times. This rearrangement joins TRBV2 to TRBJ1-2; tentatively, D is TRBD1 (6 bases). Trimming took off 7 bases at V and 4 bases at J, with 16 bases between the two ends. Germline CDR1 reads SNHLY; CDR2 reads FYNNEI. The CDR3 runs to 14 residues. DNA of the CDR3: TGTGCCAGCACCTCATGGGGGGGCCCCTATGGCTACACCTTC. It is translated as CASTSWGGPYGYTF.

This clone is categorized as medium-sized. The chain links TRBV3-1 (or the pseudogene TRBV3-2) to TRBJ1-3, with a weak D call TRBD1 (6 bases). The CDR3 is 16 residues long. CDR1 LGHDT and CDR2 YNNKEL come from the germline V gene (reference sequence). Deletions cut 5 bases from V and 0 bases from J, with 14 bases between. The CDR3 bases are TGTGCCAGCAGCTCGTTCACAGGGAGCTCTGGAAACACCATATATTTT. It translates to CASSSFTGSSGNTIYF.

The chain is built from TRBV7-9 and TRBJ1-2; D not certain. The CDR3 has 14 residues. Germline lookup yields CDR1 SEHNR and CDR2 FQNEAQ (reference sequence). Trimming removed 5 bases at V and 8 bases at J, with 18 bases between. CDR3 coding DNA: TGTGCCAGCAGCCCCCCGGAGGCCGGTGGGGGCTACACCTTC. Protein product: CASSPPEAGGGYTF.